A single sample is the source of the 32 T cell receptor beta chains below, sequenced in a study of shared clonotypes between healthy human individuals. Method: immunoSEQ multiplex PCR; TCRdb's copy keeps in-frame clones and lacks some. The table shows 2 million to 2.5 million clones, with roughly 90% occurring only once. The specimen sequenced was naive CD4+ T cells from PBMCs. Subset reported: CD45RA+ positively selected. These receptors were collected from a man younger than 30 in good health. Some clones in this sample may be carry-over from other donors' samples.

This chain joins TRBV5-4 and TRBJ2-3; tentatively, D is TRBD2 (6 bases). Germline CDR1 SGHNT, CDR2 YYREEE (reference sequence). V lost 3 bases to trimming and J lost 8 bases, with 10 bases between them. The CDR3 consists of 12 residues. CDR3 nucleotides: TGTGCCAGCAGCTCTAGTAGCGGTACGCAGTATTTT. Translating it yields CASSSSSGTQYF.

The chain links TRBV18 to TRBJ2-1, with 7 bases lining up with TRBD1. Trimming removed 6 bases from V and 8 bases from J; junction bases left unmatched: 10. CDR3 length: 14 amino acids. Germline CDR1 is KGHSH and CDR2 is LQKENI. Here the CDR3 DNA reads TGTGCCAGCTCGCTGGGCCAGGGGGTGGATGAGCAGTTCTTC. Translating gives CASSLGQGVDEQFF.

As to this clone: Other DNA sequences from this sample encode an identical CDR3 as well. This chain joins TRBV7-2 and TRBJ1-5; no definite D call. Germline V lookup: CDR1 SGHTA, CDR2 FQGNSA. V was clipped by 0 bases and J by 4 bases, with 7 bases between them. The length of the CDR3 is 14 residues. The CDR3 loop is CASSLASANQPQHF. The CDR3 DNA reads TGTGCCAGCAGCTTAGCGTCAGCGAATCAGCCCCAGCATTTT.

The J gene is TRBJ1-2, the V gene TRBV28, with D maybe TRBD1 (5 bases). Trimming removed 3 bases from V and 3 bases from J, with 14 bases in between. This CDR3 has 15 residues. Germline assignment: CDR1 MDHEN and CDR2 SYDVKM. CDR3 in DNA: TGTGCCAGCAGTTTCGCGGCAGGGCCGGACTATGGCTACACCTTC. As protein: CASSFAAGPDYGYTF.

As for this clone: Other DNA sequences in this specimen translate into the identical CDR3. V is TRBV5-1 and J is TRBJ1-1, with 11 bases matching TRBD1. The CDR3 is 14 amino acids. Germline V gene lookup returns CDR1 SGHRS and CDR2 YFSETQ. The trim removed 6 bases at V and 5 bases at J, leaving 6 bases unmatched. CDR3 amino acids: CASTSGTGGTEAFF. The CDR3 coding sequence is TGCGCCAGCACCTCCGGGACAGGGGGGACTGAAGCTTTCTTT.

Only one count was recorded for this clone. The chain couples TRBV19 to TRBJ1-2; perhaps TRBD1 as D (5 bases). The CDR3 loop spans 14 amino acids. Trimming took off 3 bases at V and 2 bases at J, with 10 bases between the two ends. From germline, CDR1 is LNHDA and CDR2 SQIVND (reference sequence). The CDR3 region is CASSMVRQNYGYTF. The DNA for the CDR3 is TGTGCCAGTAGTATGGTAAGACAGAACTATGGCTACACCTTC.

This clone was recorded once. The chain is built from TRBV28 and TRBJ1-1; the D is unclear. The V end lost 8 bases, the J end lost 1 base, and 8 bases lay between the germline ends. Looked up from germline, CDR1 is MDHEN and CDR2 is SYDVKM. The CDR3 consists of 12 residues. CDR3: CASGLGNTEAFF. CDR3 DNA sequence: TGTGCCAGCGGACTGGGGAACACTGAAGCTTTCTTT.

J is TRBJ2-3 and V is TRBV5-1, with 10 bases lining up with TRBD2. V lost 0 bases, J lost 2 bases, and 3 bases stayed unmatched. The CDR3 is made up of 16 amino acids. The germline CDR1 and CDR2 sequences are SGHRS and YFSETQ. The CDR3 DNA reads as TGCGCCAGCAGCTTGGGCGGACTAGCGGACACAGATACGCAGTATTTT. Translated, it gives CASSLGGLADTDTQYF. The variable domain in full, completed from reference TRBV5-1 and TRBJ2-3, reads KAGVTQTPRYLIKTRGQQVTLSCSPISGHRSVSWYQQTPGQGLQFLFEYFSETQRNKGNFPGRFSGRQFSNSRSEMNVSTLELGDSALYLCASSLGGLADTDTQYFGPGTRLTVL.

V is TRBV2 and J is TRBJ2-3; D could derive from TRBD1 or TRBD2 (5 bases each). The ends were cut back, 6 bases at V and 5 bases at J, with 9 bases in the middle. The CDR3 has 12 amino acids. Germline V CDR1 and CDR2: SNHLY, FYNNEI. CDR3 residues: CASRTRGDTQYF. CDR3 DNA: TGTGCCAGCAGGACGAGGGGAGATACGCAGTATTTT.

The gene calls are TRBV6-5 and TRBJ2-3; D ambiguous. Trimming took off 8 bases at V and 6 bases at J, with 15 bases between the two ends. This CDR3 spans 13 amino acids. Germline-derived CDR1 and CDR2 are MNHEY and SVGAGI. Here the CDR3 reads CASFDSIRDTQYF. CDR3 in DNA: TGTGCCAGCTTCGACTCTATCAGGGATACGCAGTATTTT.

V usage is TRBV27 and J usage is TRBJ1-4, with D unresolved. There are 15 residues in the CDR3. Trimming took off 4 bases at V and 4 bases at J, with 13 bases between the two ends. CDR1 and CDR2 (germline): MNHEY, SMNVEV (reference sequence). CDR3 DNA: TGTGCCAGCAGTTCCCTCGGCAGCGGTAATGAAAAACTGTTTTTT. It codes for CASSSLGSGNEKLFF.

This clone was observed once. This CDR3 reads CASSPTSGRAVYEQYF. The CDR3 coding sequence is TGCGCCAGCAGCCCGACCAGCGGGAGGGCCGTATACGAGCAGTACTTC. The gene calls are TRBV5-1 and TRBJ2-7; TRBD2 aligns across 10 bases. The germline V gene has CDR1 SGHRS and CDR2 YFSETQ. The CDR3 length is 16 residues. J lost 4 bases, V lost 4 bases, and 11 bases had no gene match.

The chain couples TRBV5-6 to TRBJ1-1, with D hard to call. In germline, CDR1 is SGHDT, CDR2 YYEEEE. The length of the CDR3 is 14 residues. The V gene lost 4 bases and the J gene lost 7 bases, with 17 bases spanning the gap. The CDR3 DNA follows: TGTGCCAGCAGCCGACGAAGTAACGACGGTGAAGCTTTCTTT. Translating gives CASSRRSNDGEAFF.

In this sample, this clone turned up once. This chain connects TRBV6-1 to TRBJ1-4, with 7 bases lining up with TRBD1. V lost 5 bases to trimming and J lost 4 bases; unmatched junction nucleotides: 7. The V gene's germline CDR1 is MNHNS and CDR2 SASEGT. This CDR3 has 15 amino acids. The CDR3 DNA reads TGTGCCAGCAGTAACGGACAGGCGGGTAATGAAAAACTGTTTTTT. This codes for CASSNGQAGNEKLFF.

CDR3 in amino acids: CASSFTGTNTGELFF. DNA of the CDR3: TGTGCCAGCAGCTTCACAGGAACGAACACCGGGGAGCTGTTTTTT. V is TRBV11-2 and J is TRBJ2-2, with D perhaps TRBD1 (5 bases). CDR3 length equals 15 residues. Germline V gene sequence: CDR1 SGHAT, CDR2 FQNNGV. Trimming pared 3 bases from V and 0 bases from J, leaving 8 bases between. Filled out from reference TRBV11-2 and TRBJ2-2, the complete variable domain reads EAGVAQSPRYKIIEKRQSVAFWCNPISGHATLYWYQQILGQGPKLLIQFQNNGVVDDSQLPKDRFSAERLKGVDSTLKIQPAKLEDSAVYLCASSFTGTNTGELFFGEGSRLTVL.

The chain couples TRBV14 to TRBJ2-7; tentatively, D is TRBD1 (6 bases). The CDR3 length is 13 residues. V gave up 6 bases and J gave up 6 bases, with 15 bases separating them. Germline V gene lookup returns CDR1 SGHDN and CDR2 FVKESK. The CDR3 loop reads CASRRTVPCEQYF. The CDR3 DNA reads TGTGCCAGCAGAAGGACAGTCCCGTGCGAGCAGTACTTC. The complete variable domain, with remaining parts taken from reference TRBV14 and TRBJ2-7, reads EAGVTQFPSHSVIEKGQTVTLRCDPISGHDNLYWYRRVMGKEIKFLLHFVKESKQDESGMPNNRFLAERTGGTYSTLKVQPAELEDSGVYFCASRRTVPCEQYFGPGTRLTVT.

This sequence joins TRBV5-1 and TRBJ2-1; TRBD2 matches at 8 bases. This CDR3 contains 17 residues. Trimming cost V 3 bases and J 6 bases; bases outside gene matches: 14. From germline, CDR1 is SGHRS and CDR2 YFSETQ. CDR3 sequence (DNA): TGCGCCAGCAGCTCAGATACCGGGACTAGAAGTGTCAATGAGCAGTTCTTC. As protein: CASSSDTGTRSVNEQFF.

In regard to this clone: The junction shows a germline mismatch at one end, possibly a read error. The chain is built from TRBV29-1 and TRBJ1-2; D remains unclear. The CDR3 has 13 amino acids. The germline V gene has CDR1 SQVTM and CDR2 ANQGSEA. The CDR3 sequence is CSVEVTPARGYTF. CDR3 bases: TGCAGCGTGGAAGTTACCCCAGCACGGGGCTACACCTTC.

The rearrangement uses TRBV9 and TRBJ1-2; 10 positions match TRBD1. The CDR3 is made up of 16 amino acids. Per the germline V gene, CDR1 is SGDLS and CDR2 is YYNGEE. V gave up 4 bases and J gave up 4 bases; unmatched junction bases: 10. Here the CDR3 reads CASSPRGQGISYGYTF. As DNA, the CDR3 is TGTGCCAGCAGCCCCCGGGGACAGGGGATTTCCTATGGCTACACCTTC.

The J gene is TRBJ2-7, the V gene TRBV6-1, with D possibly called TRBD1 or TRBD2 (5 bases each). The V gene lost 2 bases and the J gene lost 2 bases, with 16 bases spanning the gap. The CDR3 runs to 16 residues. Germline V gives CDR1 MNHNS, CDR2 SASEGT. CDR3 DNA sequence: TGTGCCAGCAGTGAACGGGGTGCAGGGATCCCCTACGAGCAGTACTTC. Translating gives CASSERGAGIPYEQYF.

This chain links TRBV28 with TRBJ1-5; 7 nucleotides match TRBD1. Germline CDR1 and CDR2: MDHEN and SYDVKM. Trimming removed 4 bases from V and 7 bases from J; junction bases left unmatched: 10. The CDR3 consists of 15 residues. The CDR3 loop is CASSSTDRDGQPQHF. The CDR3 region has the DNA TGTGCCAGCAGTTCAACCGACAGGGACGGGCAGCCCCAGCATTTT.

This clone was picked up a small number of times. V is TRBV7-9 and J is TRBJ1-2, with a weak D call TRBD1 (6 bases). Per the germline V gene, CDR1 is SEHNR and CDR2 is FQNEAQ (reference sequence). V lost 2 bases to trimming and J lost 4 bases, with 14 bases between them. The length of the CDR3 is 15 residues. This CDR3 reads CASSLIGQGTYGYTF. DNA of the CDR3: TGTGCCAGCAGCTTAATCGGGCAGGGGACCTATGGCTACACCTTC.

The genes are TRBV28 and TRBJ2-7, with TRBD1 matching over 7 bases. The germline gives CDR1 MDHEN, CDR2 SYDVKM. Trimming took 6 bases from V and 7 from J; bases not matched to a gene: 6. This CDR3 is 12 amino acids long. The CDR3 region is CASRVQGREQYF. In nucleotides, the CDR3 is TGTGCCAGCAGGGTACAGGGGCGGGAGCAGTACTTC.

Here the CDR3 DNA reads TGTGCTAGCACGGGACAGCCCACACAAGAGACCCAGTACTTC. This translates into CASTGQPTQETQYF. This sequence joins TRBV12-5 and TRBJ2-5, with 7 bases lining up with TRBD1. The V and J ends lost 9 bases and 2 bases, in that order; junction bases with no gene match: 9. Germline V gene sequence: CDR1 LGHNT, CDR2 FRNRAP. The CDR3 sequence is 14 residues long.

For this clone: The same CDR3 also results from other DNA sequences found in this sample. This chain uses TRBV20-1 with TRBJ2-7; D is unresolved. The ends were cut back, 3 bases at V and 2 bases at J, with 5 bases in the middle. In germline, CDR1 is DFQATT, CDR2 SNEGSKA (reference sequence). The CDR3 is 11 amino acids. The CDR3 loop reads CSARGTYEQYF. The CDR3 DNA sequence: TGCAGTGCTAGGGGAACCTACGAGCAGTACTTC.

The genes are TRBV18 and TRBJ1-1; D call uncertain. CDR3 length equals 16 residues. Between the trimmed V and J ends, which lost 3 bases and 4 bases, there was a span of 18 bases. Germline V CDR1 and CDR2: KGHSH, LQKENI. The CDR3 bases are TGTGCCAGCTCACCTCGTCAGGCCGCGGGTGGCACTGAAGCTTTCTTT. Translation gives CASSPRQAAGGTEAFF.

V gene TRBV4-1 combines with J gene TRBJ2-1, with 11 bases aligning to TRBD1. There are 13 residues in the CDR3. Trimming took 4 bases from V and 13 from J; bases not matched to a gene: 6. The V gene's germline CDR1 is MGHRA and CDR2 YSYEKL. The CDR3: CASSPGQGEIQFF. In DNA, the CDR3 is TGCGCCAGCAGCCCGGGACAGGGGGAAATACAGTTCTTC.

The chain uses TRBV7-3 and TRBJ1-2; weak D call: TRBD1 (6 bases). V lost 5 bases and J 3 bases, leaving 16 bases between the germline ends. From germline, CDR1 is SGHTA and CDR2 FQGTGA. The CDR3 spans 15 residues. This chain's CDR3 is CASSPLAGADYGYTF. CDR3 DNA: TGTGCCAGCAGCCCCCTCGCGGGGGCCGACTATGGCTACACCTTC. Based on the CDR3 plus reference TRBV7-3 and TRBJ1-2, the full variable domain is GAGVSQTPSNKVTEKGKYVELRCDPISGHTALYWYRQSLGQGPEFLIYFQGTGAADDSGLPNDRFFAVRPEGSVSTLKIQRTERGDSAVYLCASSPLAGADYGYTFGSGTRLTVV.

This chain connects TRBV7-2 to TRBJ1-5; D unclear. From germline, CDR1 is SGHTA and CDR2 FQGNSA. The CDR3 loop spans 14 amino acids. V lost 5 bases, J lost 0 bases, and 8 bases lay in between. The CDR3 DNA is TGTGCCAGCAGCGCATATTATAGCAATCAGCCCCAGCATTTT. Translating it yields CASSAYYSNQPQHF.

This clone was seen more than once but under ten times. Here the CDR3 DNA reads TGTGCCAGTAGTAACCAGGGGACGAACACTGAAGCTTTCTTT. This gives the protein CASSNQGTNTEAFF. The gene calls are TRBV19 and TRBJ1-1; a possible D gene is TRBD1 (6 bases). The V end lost 4 bases, the J end lost 1 base, and 10 bases lay between the germline ends. Germline-derived CDR1 and CDR2 are LNHDA and SQIVND (reference sequence). The length of the CDR3 is 14 residues.

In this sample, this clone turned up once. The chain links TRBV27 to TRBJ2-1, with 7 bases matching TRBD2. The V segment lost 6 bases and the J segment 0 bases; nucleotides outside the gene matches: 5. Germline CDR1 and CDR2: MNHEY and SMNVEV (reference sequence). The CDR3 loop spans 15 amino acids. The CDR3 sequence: CASSPGRASYNEQFF. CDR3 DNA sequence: TGTGCCAGCAGCCCAGGGAGGGCCTCCTACAATGAGCAGTTCTTC.

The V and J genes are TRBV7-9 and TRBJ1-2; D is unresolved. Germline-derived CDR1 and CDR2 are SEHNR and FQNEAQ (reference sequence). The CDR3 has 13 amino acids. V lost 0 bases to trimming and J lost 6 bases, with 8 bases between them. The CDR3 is CASSLAASDGYTF. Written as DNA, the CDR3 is TGTGCCAGCAGCTTAGCAGCATCGGATGGCTACACCTTC.